A single sample is the source of the 7 T cell receptor beta chains below, sequenced in a study of sequential checkpoint blockade in melanoma. Method: immunoSEQ multiplex PCR; TCRdb's copy keeps in-frame clones and lacks some. The sample records 14,000 or so clones, 77% being singletons. Treatment reported: randomized to nivolumab then ipilimumab (arm A) or the reverse (arm B). Sequenced material: CD8+ T cells sorted from blood (inferred from file names), taken from a patient given nivolumab and ipilimumab in sequence. The source of these receptors is a human donor with melanoma.

The chain employs TRBV7-9 and TRBJ2-7; D possibly corresponds to TRBD1 (7 bases). Germline V CDR1 and CDR2: SEHNR, FQNEAQ (reference sequence). The ends were cut back, 5 bases at V and 4 bases at J, with 18 bases in the middle. This CDR3 comprises 15 residues. The CDR3 bases are TGTGCCAGCAGCCGACAGGGATTGGGGGGATACGAGCAGTACTTC. Translating gives CASSRQGLGGYEQYF.

About this clone itself: The junction departs from the called germline gene at one end, perhaps through a read error. V is TRBV7-7 and J is TRBJ2-2; D is perhaps TRBD2 (5 bases). This CDR3 comprises 13 residues. CDR1 is SSHAT and CDR2 is FNYEAQ in the germline V gene (reference sequence). The CDR3 DNA is TGTGCTAGCAAAGACTATGACACCGGGGAGCTGTTTTTT. This gives the protein CASKDYDTGELFF.

The table lists this clone with a count of one. CDR3 nucleotides: TGCAGCGTTACCCCCGCAGGGGGCGAGCAGTACTTC. It specifies CSVTPAGGEQYF. This chain links TRBV29-1 with TRBJ2-7; 7 nucleotides line up with TRBD1. V gave up 5 bases and J gave up 6 bases; unmatched junction bases: 7. The V gene's germline CDR1 is SQVTM and CDR2 ANQGSEA. The CDR3 contains 12 residues.

The rearrangement joins TRBV6-5 to TRBJ1-2; D gene uncertain. The CDR3 extends over 14 amino acids. Trimming left V 3 bases short and J 2 bases short, with 10 bases between. Germline CDR1 reads MNHEY; CDR2 reads SVGAGI. CDR3 DNA sequence: TGTGCCAGCAGTTATAACGAACAGAACTATGGCTACACCTTC. This encodes CASSYNEQNYGYTF.

The chain recombines TRBV7-2 with TRBJ2-5; possible D gene TRBD1, 6 bases. Germline CDR1 reads SGHTA; CDR2 reads FQGNSA. This CDR3 is 14 amino acids long. V gave up 5 bases and J gave up 0 bases, with 10 bases separating them. CDR3 DNA sequence: TGTGCCAGCAGCGGGTGGACAGACCAAGAGACCCAGTACTTC. Translated: CASSGWTDQETQYF.

The chain is built from TRBV7-6 and TRBJ1-6, with D perhaps matching TRBD1 (6 bases). CDR1 is SGHVS, CDR2 FNYEAQ, per germline. V lost 6 bases and J lost 6, with 15 bases in between. This CDR3 region has 15 residues. This chain's CDR3 is CASRAHRDTNSPLHF. Written as DNA, the CDR3 is TGTGCCAGCAGAGCCCACCGGGACACTAATTCACCCCTCCACTTT.

The V gene is TRBV27, the J gene TRBJ2-5, with D maybe TRBD1 (6 bases). Germline values: CDR1 MNHEY, CDR2 SMNVEV (reference sequence). The CDR3 has 13 amino acids. Trimming cost V 5 bases and J 4 bases, with 11 bases left between them. The CDR3 DNA sequence: TGTGCCAGCAGTGGCCAGGACAGAGAGACCCAGTACTTC. It codes for CASSGQDRETQYF.